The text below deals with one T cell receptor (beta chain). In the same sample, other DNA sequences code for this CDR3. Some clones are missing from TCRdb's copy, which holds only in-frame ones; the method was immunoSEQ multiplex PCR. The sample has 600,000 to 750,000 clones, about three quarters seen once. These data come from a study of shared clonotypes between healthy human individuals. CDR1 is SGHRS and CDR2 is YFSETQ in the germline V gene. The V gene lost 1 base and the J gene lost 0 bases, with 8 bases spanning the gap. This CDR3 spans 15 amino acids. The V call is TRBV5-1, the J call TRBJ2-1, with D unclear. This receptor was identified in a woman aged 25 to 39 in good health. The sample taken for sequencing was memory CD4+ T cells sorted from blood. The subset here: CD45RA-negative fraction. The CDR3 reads CASSLSSGSYNEQFF. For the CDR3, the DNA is TGCGCCAGCAGCTTGAGCTCCGGCTCCTACAATGAGCAGTTCTTC. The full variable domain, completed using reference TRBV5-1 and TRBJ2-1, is KAGVTQTPRYLIKTRGQQVTLSCSPISGHRSVSWYQQTPGQGLQFLFEYFSETQRNKGNFPGRFSGRQFSNSRSEMNVSTLELGDSALYLCASSLSSGSYNEQFFGPGTRLTVL.